This T cell receptor (beta chain) was obtained from a study of beta chain features in type 1 diabetes. Overall study findings and caveats: All four CD4+ subsets from Type 1 diabetes patients carried moderately but significantly shorter TCRB CDR3s. VDJ junctions from type 1 diabetes patients carried fewer insertions and larger deletions. Overrepresentation of cells with high TCR expression could result from cDNA sequencing. Researchers reported that naive, central memory and Treg TCRB repertoires appeared more similar in patients than in healthy donors.

CDR3 length: 14 residues. The germline V gene encodes CDR1 SGDLS and CDR2 YYNGEE. V lost 2 bases, J lost 11 bases, and 8 bases stayed unmatched. Sorting with CD45RO/CCR7/CD25/CD127/CD95/CD27 yielded naive, central memory, regulatory and stem-like memory CD4+ cells. Expressed TCRB transcripts were sequenced after all isolated RNA was converted to cDNA. The repertoire was sequenced with immunoSEQ multiplex PCR; TCRdb's copy has only in-frame clones and lacks some. The repertoire holds around 650,000 clones, with over 10% as singletons. Concerning this clone: As yet, its antigen is unknown.

The sequence was collected from a man in his thirties or forties with type 1 diabetes. This chain connects TRBV9 to TRBJ2-5, with TRBD2 matching over 11 bases. The source material was naive CD4+ T cells from blood. The CDR3 sequence: CASSVGGLAESQYF. The CDR3 nucleotides are TGTGCCAGCAGCGTCGGGGGACTAGCGGAATCACAGTACTTC.